One sample yielded the 2 T cell receptor beta chains listed below, sequenced in a study of blood T cells in healthy people across ages. Alongside a J-beta primer mix, a sample-barcoded 5' primer served in a second PCR lasting roughly 6 to 11 cycles. Via MiXCR, TCRdb re-called the 5' RACE reads, giving one row per CDR3 protein. The table records more than 900,000 distinct CDR3 sequences, 20% to 25% of them present only once. The same sample was also used in a study of T cells of mothers and their children.

The specimen was blood. These receptors were collected from a girl aged 2 to 9 in good health.

The chain carries TRBV4-2 and TRBJ2-5; unclear D gene. Trimming removed 1 base from V and 0 bases from J, with 6 bases in between. Germline assignment: CDR1 LGHNA and CDR2 YNFKEQ. This CDR3 has 14 amino acids. The CDR3: CASSQVGNQETQYF. Here the CDR3 DNA reads TGTGCCAGCAGCCAAGTTGGTAACCAAGAGACCCAGTACTTC.

This rearrangement joins TRBV6-2 or TRBV6-3 to TRBJ2-5; possibly TRBD1 or TRBD2 for D (5 bases each). V lost 8 bases and J 5 bases, leaving 15 bases between the germline ends. This CDR3 is 13 amino acids long. Germline CDR1 reads MNHEY; CDR2 reads SVGEGT. The CDR3 here is CASGDPHPETQYF. CDR3 nucleotides: TGTGCCAGCGGGGACCCCCACCCGGAGACCCAGTACTTC.